Below, 10 T cell receptor beta chains from the same sample are listed, as sequenced in a study of tumor-infiltrating lymphocytes in glioblastoma multiforme. TCRB libraries came from RNA via three nested multiplex PCR rounds. TCRdb passed the multiplex PCR reads through MiXCR, listing each CDR3 protein once. Among 10,000 to 15,000 distinct CDR3 sequences, around three fifths were seen once, and the ten largest hold around 30%. The source material was brain tumor tissue. These receptors were obtained from a male donor with glioblastoma.

This chain connects TRBV10-2 to TRBJ1-5, with 10 bases aligning to TRBD1. V trimming: 10 bases; J trimming: 5 bases; junction bases outside the gene matches: 11. Germline V CDR1 and CDR2: WSHSY, SAAADI. The CDR3 loop spans 15 amino acids. CDR3 in amino acids: CANRPLGTGDQPQHF. The CDR3 DNA reads TGCGCCAACAGGCCCTTGGGGACAGGGGATCAGCCCCAGCATTTT.

This chain links TRBV5-6 with TRBJ2-1; 8 bases fit TRBD1. J gave up 9 bases and V 2 bases, and 13 bases lay outside the gene matches. The CDR3 runs to 16 residues. Germline CDR1 is SGHDT and CDR2 is YYEEEE. CDR3 in amino acids: CASSFPRTGRKGEQFF. The CDR3 DNA follows: TGTGCCAGCAGCTTCCCTCGGACAGGGCGTAAAGGTGAGCAGTTCTTC.

The chain carries TRBV7-9 and TRBJ2-1; TRBD1 is a possible D gene (6 bases). The CDR3 has 12 residues. Per germline, CDR1 SEHNR and CDR2 FQNEAQ (reference sequence). Trimming took 5 bases from V and 13 from J, leaving 15 bases between them. The CDR3 bases are TGTGCCAGCAGCCCACAGGGCATTGATCAGTTCTTC. Translating it yields CASSPQGIDQFF.

This clonotype was counted ten times or more. V usage is TRBV7-9 and J usage is TRBJ2-7; D is undetermined. Germline V gene sequence: CDR1 SEHNR, CDR2 FQNEAQ (reference sequence). This CDR3 comprises 14 residues. V was pared by 2 bases and J by 3 bases, with 11 bases between. The CDR3 loop is CASSLNVAVYEQYF. The DNA for the CDR3 is TGTGCCAGCAGCTTAAACGTGGCAGTCTACGAGCAGTACTTC.

The rearrangement links TRBV29-1 to TRBJ2-1; D assignment may be TRBD1 or TRBD2 (6 bases each). The germline V gene has CDR1 SQVTM and CDR2 ANQGSEA. The CDR3 runs to 14 residues. Trimming left V 7 bases short and J 9 bases short, with 22 bases between. CDR3 sequence reads: CSAQGGGVYCEQFF. For the CDR3, the DNA is TGCAGCGCACAGGGAGGAGGGGTTTACTGTGAGCAGTTCTTC.

With respect to this clonotype: The CDR3 does not end in the conserved phenylalanine or tryptophan, so this is likely a read error. This chain links TRBV29-1 with TRBJ1-5; 7 bases are a match to TRBD1. The CDR3 totals 12 residues. Germline loops: CDR1 SQVTM, CDR2 ANQGSEA. CDR3 amino acids: CSVEDRGTAQHI. CDR3 DNA: TGCAGCGTAGAAGATAGGGGGACAGCCCAGCATATT.

This chain links TRBV11-2 with TRBJ2-1, with D possibly being TRBD1 (6 bases). V gave up 6 bases and J gave up 3 bases, with 18 bases separating them. There are 16 residues in the CDR3. In germline, CDR1 is SGHAT, CDR2 FQNNGV. CDR3 sequence: CASRLRKGDFYNEQFF. The CDR3 nucleotides are TGTGCCAGCAGGCTACGGAAGGGGGATTTCTACAATGAGCAGTTCTTC. The complete variable domain, with remaining parts taken from reference TRBV11-2 and TRBJ2-1, reads EAGVAQSPRYKIIEKRQSVAFWCNPISGHATLYWYQQILGQGPKLLIQFQNNGVVDDSQLPKDRFSAERLKGVDSTLKIQPAKLEDSAVYLCASRLRKGDFYNEQFFGPGTRLTVL.

The V call is TRBV12-3 or TRBV12-4, the J call TRBJ2-1, with D hard to call. Trimming took off 7 bases at V and 0 bases at J, with 10 bases between the two ends. The CDR3 contains 14 residues. CDR3 nucleotides: TGTGCCAGCAACCTCGGCAGCTCCTACAATGAGCAGTTCTTC. This translates into CASNLGSSYNEQFF.

As to this clonotype: At one end, the junction sequence differs from germline, possibly due to a read error. The V gene is TRBV29-1, the J gene TRBJ1-2; D is perhaps TRBD1 (5 bases). This CDR3 has 10 amino acids. Germline loops: CDR1 SQVTM, CDR2 ANQGSEA. The chain's CDR3 is CSIDSYVYTF. The DNA of the CDR3 is TGCAGCATTGACAGCTATGTCTACACCTTC.

With regard to this clonotype: The junction differs from germline at one of its ends, possibly a read error. This chain uses TRBV5-4 with TRBJ2-3; a possible D gene is TRBD2 (6 bases). The CDR3 sequence is 15 residues long. Germline V gene sequence: CDR1 SGHNT, CDR2 YYREEE (reference sequence). CDR3 amino acids: CASSAGPANTDTQFF. Here the CDR3 DNA reads TGTGCCAGCAGCGCGGGACCAGCCAACACAGATACGCAGTTTTTT. Using reference TRBV5-4 and TRBJ2-3 for the parts outside the CDR3, the full variable domain is ETGVTQSPTHLIKTRGQQVTLRCSSQSGHNTVSWYQQALGQGPQFIFQYYREEENGRGNFPPRFSGLQFPNYSSELNVNALELDDSALYLCASSAGPANTDTQFFGPGTRLTVL.